One and the same sample provided the 2 T cell receptor beta chains below, sequenced in a study of blood T cell repertoires in COVID-19. Sequencing used immunoSEQ multiplex PCR; TCRdb keeps in-frame clones, though not all of them. Here the sample spans almost 400,000 clones, over 75% being singletons. The sequencing input was peripheral blood. The receptors shown here come from a woman between 55 and 75 years old with COVID-19, enrolled during active disease.

The chain joins TRBV4-2 to TRBJ2-3, with TRBD2 matching over 9 bases. V trimming: 3 bases; J trimming: 0 bases; junction bases outside the gene matches: 4. This CDR3 region has 16 residues. Germline V gene data show CDR1 as LGHNA and CDR2 as YNFKEQ. The CDR3, as DNA: TGTGCCAGCAGCCAGCGCGGGGGGGCTAGCACAGATACGCAGTATTTT. Its protein product is CASSQRGGASTDTQYF.

The rearrangement uses TRBV7-3 and TRBJ1-2; D not resolved. Germline CDR1 is SGHTA and CDR2 is FQGTGA. Trimming shortened V by 0 bases and J by 6 bases, and 14 bases separated the two germline ends. This CDR3 has 15 amino acids. Here the CDR3 DNA reads TGTGCCAGCAGCTTAACCCCGGCCTCGCAGGATGGCTACACCTTC. Its protein is CASSLTPASQDGYTF.